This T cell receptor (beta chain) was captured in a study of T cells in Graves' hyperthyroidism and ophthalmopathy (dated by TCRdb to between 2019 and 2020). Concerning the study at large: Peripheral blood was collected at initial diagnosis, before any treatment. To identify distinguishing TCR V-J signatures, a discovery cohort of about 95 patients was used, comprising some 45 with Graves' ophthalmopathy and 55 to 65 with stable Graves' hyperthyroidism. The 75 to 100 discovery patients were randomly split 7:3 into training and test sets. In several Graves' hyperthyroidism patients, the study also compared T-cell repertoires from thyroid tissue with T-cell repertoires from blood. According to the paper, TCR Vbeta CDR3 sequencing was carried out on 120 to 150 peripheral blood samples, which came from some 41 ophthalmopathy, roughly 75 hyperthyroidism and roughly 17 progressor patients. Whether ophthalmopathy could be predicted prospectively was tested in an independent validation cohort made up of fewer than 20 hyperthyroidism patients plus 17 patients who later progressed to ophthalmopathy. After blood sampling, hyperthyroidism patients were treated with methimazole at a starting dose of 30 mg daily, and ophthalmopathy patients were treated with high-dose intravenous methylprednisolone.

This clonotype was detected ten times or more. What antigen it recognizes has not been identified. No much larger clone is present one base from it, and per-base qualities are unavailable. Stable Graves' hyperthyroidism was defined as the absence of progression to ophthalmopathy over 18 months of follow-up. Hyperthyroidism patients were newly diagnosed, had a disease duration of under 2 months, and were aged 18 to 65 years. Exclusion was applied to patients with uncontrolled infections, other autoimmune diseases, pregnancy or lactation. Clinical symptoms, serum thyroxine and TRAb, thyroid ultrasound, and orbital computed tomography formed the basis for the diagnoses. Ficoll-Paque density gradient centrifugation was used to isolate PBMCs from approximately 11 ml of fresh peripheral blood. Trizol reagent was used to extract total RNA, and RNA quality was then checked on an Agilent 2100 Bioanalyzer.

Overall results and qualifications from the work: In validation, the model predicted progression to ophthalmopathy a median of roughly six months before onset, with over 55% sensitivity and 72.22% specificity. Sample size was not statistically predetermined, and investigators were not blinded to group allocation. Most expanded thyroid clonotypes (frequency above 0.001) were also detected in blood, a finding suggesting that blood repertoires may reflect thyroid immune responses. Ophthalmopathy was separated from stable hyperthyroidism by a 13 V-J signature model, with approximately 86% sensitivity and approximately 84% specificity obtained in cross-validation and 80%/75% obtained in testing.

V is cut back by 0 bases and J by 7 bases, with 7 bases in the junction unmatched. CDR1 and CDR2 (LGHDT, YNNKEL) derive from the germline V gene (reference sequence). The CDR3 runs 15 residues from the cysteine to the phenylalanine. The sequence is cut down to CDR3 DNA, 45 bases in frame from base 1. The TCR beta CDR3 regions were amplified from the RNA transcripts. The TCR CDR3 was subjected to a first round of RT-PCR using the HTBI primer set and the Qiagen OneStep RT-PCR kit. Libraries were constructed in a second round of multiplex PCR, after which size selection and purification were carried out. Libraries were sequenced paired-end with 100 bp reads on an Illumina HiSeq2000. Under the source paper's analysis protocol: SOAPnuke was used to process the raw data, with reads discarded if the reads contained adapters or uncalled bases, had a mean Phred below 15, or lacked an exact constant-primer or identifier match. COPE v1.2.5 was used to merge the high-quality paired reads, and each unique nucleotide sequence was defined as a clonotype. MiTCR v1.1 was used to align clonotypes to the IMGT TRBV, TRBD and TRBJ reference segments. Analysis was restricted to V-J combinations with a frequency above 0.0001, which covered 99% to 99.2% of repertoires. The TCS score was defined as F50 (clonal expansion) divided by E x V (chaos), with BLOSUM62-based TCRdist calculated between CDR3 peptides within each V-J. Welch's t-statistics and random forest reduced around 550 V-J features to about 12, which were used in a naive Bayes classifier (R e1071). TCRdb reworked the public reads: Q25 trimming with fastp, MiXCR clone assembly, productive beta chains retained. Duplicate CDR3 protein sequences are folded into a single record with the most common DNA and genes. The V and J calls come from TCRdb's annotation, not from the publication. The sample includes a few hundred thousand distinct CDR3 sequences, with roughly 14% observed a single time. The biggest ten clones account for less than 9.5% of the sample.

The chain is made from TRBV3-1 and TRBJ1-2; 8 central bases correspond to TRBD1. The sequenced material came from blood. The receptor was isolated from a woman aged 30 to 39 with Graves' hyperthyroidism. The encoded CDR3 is CASSQDAGQGSGYTF. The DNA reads TGTGCCAGCAGCCAAGACGCAGGACAGGGATCTGGCTACACCTTC.